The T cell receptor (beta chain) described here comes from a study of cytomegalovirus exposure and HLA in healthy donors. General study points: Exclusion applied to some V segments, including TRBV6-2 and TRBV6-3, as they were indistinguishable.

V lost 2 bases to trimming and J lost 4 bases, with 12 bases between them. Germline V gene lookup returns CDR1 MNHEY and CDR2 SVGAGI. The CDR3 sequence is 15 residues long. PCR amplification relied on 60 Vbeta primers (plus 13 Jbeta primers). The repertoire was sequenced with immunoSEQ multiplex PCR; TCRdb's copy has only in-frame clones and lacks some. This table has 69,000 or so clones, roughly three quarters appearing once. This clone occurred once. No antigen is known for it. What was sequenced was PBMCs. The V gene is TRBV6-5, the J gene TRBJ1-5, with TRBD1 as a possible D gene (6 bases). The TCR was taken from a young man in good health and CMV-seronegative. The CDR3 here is CASSYGQGPNQPQHF. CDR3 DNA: TGTGCCAGCAGTTACGGCCAGGGGCCAAATCAGCCCCAGCATTTT.